This TCR beta chain appears in the sequencing data of a study of cytomegalovirus exposure and HLA in healthy donors (dated by TCRdb to 2015 to 2018). Describing the broader study: An earlier analysis of approximately 600 of the donors reported 250 to 350 Gb of sequence data and more than 90 million unique TCR beta sequences from approximately 180 million T cells. Donor age, sex, ethnicity and CMV serostatus were compiled together with the repertoire data. Roughly 300 gigabases of sequencing data and about 92 million unique TCR sequences made up an early release that covered approximately 650 HLA-typed donors. The number of typed donors differed by locus: 629-630 for A, B, C, DRB1 and DQB1; approximately 530 for DQA1; around 580 for DPA1; and 400 to 480 for DPB1. Rather than drawing on any new phenotypic data, the later analysis identified candidate immune exposures from TCR beta sequences and the way those sequences occurred across donors. To predict cytomegalovirus infection status, the study brought together high-throughput TCR immunosequencing, statistical association of individual TCRs with disease status, and machine learning. In a later analysis, previously published TCR beta repertoires from some 640 donors were re-analyzed and high-resolution HLA genotyping was added so that TCR occurrence patterns could be studied. A later genetic analysis used genome-wide SNP genotypes for about three fifths of the roughly 700 donors, treating that subset as a discovery cohort. Across under 500 genotyped donors of the cohort, an average of roughly 250,000 unique TCR beta nucleotide sequences per donor were sequenced, and approximately 19% of those sequences were non-productive. All discovery cohort repertoires had been generated using a single sequencing platform. In addition to the first cohort of 666 subjects, a separate validation cohort of 120 different subjects was used. About 5 DR-DQ haplotypes were handled as single units for association and clustering, since linkage in the cohort was strong. An earlier analysis of roughly 580 of the donors used high-throughput TCR beta sequencing to judge whether each TCR beta V gene segment behaved as functional or pseudogenic. Of the approximately 400 genotyped donors, 81% fell in the genetic ancestry cluster associated with self-reported Caucasian donors. Class I and class II HLA loci were covered by the typing at four-digit resolution. The study profiled the T cell repertoires of 666 subjects by immunosequencing and related them to cytomegalovirus serostatus. The study aimed to test whether signatures of past pathogen exposure could be identified by cataloging public T cell receptors. The research as a whole found: Because counts were too low, roughly 17 rarely observed V segments, including chromosome 9 orphons, were left out of the earlier analysis of 500 to 750 of the donors. A total of fewer than 200 TCR beta chains were listed by the study as associated with cytomegalovirus. According to a later analysis, parvovirus B19, influenza, CMV and Epstein-Barr virus appeared linked to several top co-occurrence clusters. While some public TCRs were present in many individuals, most TCR sequences turned up only very rarely across donors. Roughly uniform sequencing depth across donors was assumed in presence/absence analyses, although this assumption may not hold. A further reported finding was that TCR beta sequences accurately predicted the HLA-A and HLA-B alleles for most subjects in the first cohort. In a later analysis, HLA-associated TCR beta chains showed more clonal expansion and lower generation probabilities than non-associated chains that were equally common. This cohort had only TCR beta chains sequenced, and the lack of alpha or paired-chain data limited which features could be detected. In a later genetic analysis, a missense DCLRE1C variant was associated with V-gene and J-gene trimming of TCR beta chains, and the association was replicated in an independent cohort. In vitro tests confirmed that three of the cytomegalovirus-associated TCR beta chains recognize cytomegalovirus antigens. The authors suggested that the approach could potentially be generalized to other disease states and immunological phenotypes. According to a later analysis, TCR association rates differed among HLA loci, with DRB1 alleles showing the most associated TCRs and HLA-C alleles showing the fewest. The 87-base-pair reads could not distinguish some IMGT-functional V segments, including TRBV6-2 and TRBV6-3, so those segments were excluded. In an earlier analysis of more than 500 of the donors, most TCR beta V segments appeared in productive rearrangements about 87% or about 30% of the time, broadly matching IMGT annotations. Strong co-occurrence of HLA alleles, especially DR and DQ, made assigning TCR associations to individual alleles difficult. CMV serostatus was the only immune exposure information available for the cohort. In both the original and validation cohorts, the classifier was reported to diagnose cytomegalovirus status with high specificity and sensitivity. Because HLA typing was missing for some donors at each locus, association tests included only the typed subset. At a false discovery rate of 0.05, a later analysis linked approximately 18,000 TCR beta sequences to specific HLA alleles. Most CMV-associated TCR beta chains appeared to be HLA-restricted in a later analysis, and the HLA associations seemed to be driven largely by CMV exposure. In a later genetic analysis, fewer N-insertions in productive TCRs were reported among donors in an Asian-associated ancestry cluster than the approximately 670-donor mean. A cluster of highly shared sequence variants was judged likely to be a technical artifact of the sequencing pipeline. Linkage disequilibrium might explain the correlated functional status among segregating V segments, but an unknown experimental factor could not be excluded.

On this clone itself: Its cognate antigen has yet to be identified. Base qualities are not recorded, but no much larger clone differs from it by a single base.

In total, approximately 690 healthy bone marrow donors made up the cohort. At the time of sampling, all cohort members were nominally healthy, though unrecorded immune exposures were likely present. The donor tested CMV seronegative and was one of the 352 seronegative cohort members. A peripheral blood sample was collected from each donor, and TCR beta sequencing was performed on peripheral blood mononuclear cells. Genomic DNA extraction from the blood cell samples was performed with the Qiagen DNeasy Blood Extraction Kit. The germline V gene specifies SGHTA as CDR1 and FQGTGA as CDR2. The CDR3 numbers 14 residues from cysteine through phenylalanine. Just the 42-base CDR3 DNA is kept, in frame starting at base 1. V trim: 1 base; J trim: 3 bases; unmatched bases: 2. Library method: the immunoSEQ multiplex PCR assay. A mixture of 60 forward primers for TCR Vbeta segments and 13 reverse primers for TCR Jbeta segments was used in the multiplex PCR. A multiplex PCR assay on genomic DNA amplified the CDR3 region of rearranged TCR beta genes. On the Illumina HiSeq System, the amplified TCR beta libraries were sequenced as 87-base-pair reads. In the source study's methods: A later analysis counted some 80 million unique TCR beta chains across the 650 to 700 repertoires, and roughly 10 million of these chains were shared by at least two donors. A nearest-neighbor algorithm error-corrected the raw reads and collapsed the reads into unique sequences, merging closely related sequences to remove PCR and sequencing errors. V, D and J gene segments were assigned by aligning CDR3 sequences to IMGT reference sequences. For a sequence to be retained, at least a six-nucleotide match to both a V gene segment and a J gene segment was required. Rearrangements were called productive when the CDR3 lacked stop codons and stayed in frame with V and J; all others were non-productive. Following IMGT convention, CDR3 was defined as the stretch from the second conserved V-encoded cysteine up to the conserved J-encoded phenylalanine. In an earlier analysis of 550 to 650 of the donors, sequences lacking an unambiguous match to a single V gene segment were excluded. In an earlier analysis of 450 to 700 of the donors, V segments were called functional above 56.7% productive rearrangements and were called segregating when the between-donor standard deviation exceeded 5%. A statistical classification framework was developed to diagnose cytomegalovirus status using the catalog of TCR beta chain sequences. V and J gene assignment, in a later analysis, came from comparing TCR nucleotide sequences with IMGT/GENE-DB human TR gene sequences. A later analysis assigned CDR3 sequences and most-parsimonious VDJ recombination scenarios with the TCRdist pipeline. In a later analysis, every TCR beta chain was defined by the combination of its CDR3 amino acid sequence and its V-gene family, and reads without a unique V-gene family were dropped. A later analysis removed 592 highly shared, low-generation-probability nucleotide sequences to deal with suspected cross-contamination and a sequencing artifact. A later analysis calculated a clonal expansion index for each public chain from normalized within-repertoire ranks of inferred template counts. In a later analysis, generation probabilities were computed with a VDJ recombination model fitted to out-of-frame rearrangements, and the resulting probabilities were checked against IGoR. Hypergeometric tests were used in a later analysis to score TCR-TCR, TCR-HLA and TCR-CMV co-occurrence, with a repertoire-size bias correction applied to the TCR pairs. In a later analysis, false discovery rates were estimated by permuting HLA or CMV assignments 20 times. In a later analysis, co-occurring TCRs were grouped with DBSCAN, and TCRdist sequence similarity was added when clustering was performed within HLA-allele-positive subsets. For co-occurrence clustering, repertoires with fewer than 30,000 or more than 120,000 public chains were excluded, along with five repertoires with anomalous nucleotide sharing. TCRdb re-hosts the immuneACCESS table, in-frame sequences only. Its copies lack some clones; in the studies checked, an unresolved V gene accounts for under half of them, and the cause for the rest is not known. V and J calls and clone size are as listed in that table; D and trimming were resolved from the DNA. This sample is represented by about 160,000 clones; over 75% of them were singletons. The ten most abundant clones make up 1.5% to 2% of the sample.

The chain uses TRBV7-3 and TRBJ1-1; 7 middle bases align to TRBD1. Sequenced input: PBMCs. The receptor was derived from a woman under 30 in good health and CMV-seronegative. This receptor carries the CDR3 CASSLNTGDTEAFF. The DNA sequence follows: TGTGCCAGCAGCTTAAATACAGGGGACACTGAAGCTTTCTTT.